This passage covers 30 T cell receptor beta chains from one sample sequenced in a study of radiotherapy plus CTLA-4 blockade in lung cancer. Sequencing used immunoSEQ multiplex PCR; TCRdb keeps in-frame clones, though not all of them. The sample includes tens of thousands of clones, around 90% of them seen just once. The sample in question was peripheral blood, obtained from a patient treated with radiotherapy plus ipilimumab. The receptors originated from a human donor with non-small cell lung cancer that progressed on radiotherapy plus ipilimumab.

This clone appeared a single time. The chain couples TRBV6-1 to TRBJ2-7; 11 nucleotides align to TRBD1. CDR1 and CDR2 (germline): MNHNS, SASEGT. There are 13 residues in the CDR3. The ends lost 2 bases at V and 9 bases at J; junction bases unmatched: 3. CDR3: CASSERGTGGQYF. CDR3 in DNA: TGTGCCAGCAGTGAACGGGGGACAGGGGGGCAGTACTTC.

This sequence joins TRBV2 and TRBJ1-3; 8 bases align to TRBD1. This CDR3 has 16 residues. CDR1 and CDR2 from the germline V gene are SNHLY and FYNNEI. The junction had 4 bases not matched to a gene; V was cut back by 3 bases and J by 0 bases. The CDR3 loop reads CASSDRQGSSGNTIYF. The DNA of the CDR3 is TGTGCCAGCAGTGACAGACAGGGGAGCTCTGGAAACACCATATATTTT.

The chain recombines TRBV6-5 with TRBJ1-2; D uncertain. Germline V gene data show CDR1 as MNHEY and CDR2 as SVGAGI. Trimming left V 6 bases short and J 0 bases short, with 11 bases between. This CDR3 comprises 14 residues. The CDR3 DNA is TGTGCCAGCAGCACTACGTGGTCTAACTATGGCTACACCTTC. This codes for CASSTTWSNYGYTF.

The V gene is TRBV15, the J gene TRBJ1-4, with unresolved D. V was pared by 3 bases and J by 8 bases, with 19 bases between. The CDR3 totals 16 residues. Germline assignment: CDR1 LNHNV and CDR2 YYDKDF (reference sequence). The CDR3 loop is CATSRVQVVIGEKLFF. The DNA of the CDR3 is TGTGCCACCAGCAGGGTCCAGGTAGTGATCGGGGAAAAACTGTTTTTT.

The chain links TRBV5-1 to TRBJ2-7, with D possibly TRBD2 on 5 matching bases. This CDR3 has 12 residues. V lost 5 bases and J lost 0, with 6 bases in between. Germline assignment: CDR1 SGHRS and CDR2 YFSETQ. As DNA, the CDR3 is TGCGCCAGCAGGGGGAGCTCCTACGAGCAGTACTTC. Protein product: CASRGSSYEQYF. Based on the CDR3 plus reference TRBV5-1 and TRBJ2-7, the full variable domain is KAGVTQTPRYLIKTRGQQVTLSCSPISGHRSVSWYQQTPGQGLQFLFEYFSETQRNKGNFPGRFSGRQFSNSRSEMNVSTLELGDSALYLCASRGSSYEQYFGPGTRLTVT.

The chain has TRBV19 and TRBJ2-1, with TRBD2 matching over 9 bases. J gave up 0 bases and V 5 bases, and 8 bases lay outside the gene matches. The CDR3 runs to 17 residues. The germline V gene encodes CDR1 LNHDA and CDR2 SQIVND (reference sequence). CDR3 bases: TGTGCCAGTAGTTCAGGACTAGCGCGCCGCTCCTACAATGAGCAGTTCTTC. Its protein product is CASSSGLARRSYNEQFF.

The genes are TRBV28 and TRBJ1-6; 8 positions agree with TRBD1. The CDR3 extends over 16 amino acids. The germline V gene has CDR1 MDHEN and CDR2 SYDVKM. Trimming cost V 4 bases and J 0 bases; bases outside gene matches: 2. The chain's CDR3 is CASSSGQGSYNSPLHF. CDR3 in DNA: TGTGCCAGCAGTTCTGGACAGGGCTCCTATAATTCACCCCTCCACTTT.

V usage is TRBV6-5 and J usage is TRBJ1-2; 9 bases fit TRBD1. The ends lost 5 bases at V and 4 bases at J; junction bases unmatched: 5. There are 14 residues in the CDR3. Germline V gene data show CDR1 as MNHEY and CDR2 as SVGAGI. CDR3 in DNA: TGTGCCAGCAGTCCACAGGGGGCCGGCTATGGCTACACCTTC. Translating gives CASSPQGAGYGYTF.

This clone was counted once. The chain uses TRBV28 and TRBJ2-4, with 8 positions matching TRBD1. Germline lookup yields CDR1 MDHEN and CDR2 SYDVKM. The V and J ends lost 3 bases and 9 bases, in that order; junction bases with no gene match: 7. The CDR3 sequence is 14 residues long. The CDR3 is CASSLYRGMAIQYF. The CDR3 nucleotides are TGTGCCAGCAGTTTGTACAGGGGGATGGCCATTCAGTACTTC. The whole variable domain, remainder taken from reference TRBV28 and TRBJ2-4, is DVKVTQSSRYLVKRTGEKVFLECVQDMDHENMFWYRQDPGLGLRLIYFSYDVKMKEKGDIPEGYSVSREKKERFSLILESASTNQTSMYLCASSLYRGMAIQYFGAGTRLSVL.

This chain uses TRBV6-6 with TRBJ1-3; no clear D. Trimming removed 6 bases at V and 4 bases at J, with 10 bases between. The length of the CDR3 is 13 residues. Germline CDR1 and CDR2: MNHNY and SVGAGI (reference sequence). In nucleotides, the CDR3 is TGTGCCAGCAGCTTAGGAGGAGGAAACACCATATATTTT. Protein: CASSLGGGNTIYF.

This CDR3 is CASSWDRGREDTQYF. In nucleotides, the CDR3 is TGCGCCAGCAGCTGGGACAGGGGGCGCGAGGATACGCAGTATTTT. The rearrangement joins TRBV5-1 to TRBJ2-3, with TRBD1 matching over 12 bases. The CDR3 contains 15 residues. Germline CDR1 reads SGHRS; CDR2 reads YFSETQ. J gave up 6 bases and V 3 bases, and 5 bases lay outside the gene matches.

This chain links TRBV9 with TRBJ1-1, with 7 bases aligning to TRBD1. With V trimmed by 6 bases and J by 5 bases, 10 bases remained unmatched. CDR1 is SGDLS, CDR2 YYNGEE, per germline. This CDR3 has 14 residues. This CDR3 reads CASTLGGSGTEAFF. The CDR3 coding sequence is TGTGCCAGCACCCTAGGGGGCTCGGGGACTGAAGCTTTCTTT.

The V call is TRBV7-3, the J call TRBJ1-1; 11 bases line up with TRBD1. CDR3 length equals 15 residues. Trimming cost V 4 bases and J 4 bases; bases outside gene matches: 5. Germline V CDR1 and CDR2: SGHTA, FQGTGA. The DNA of the CDR3 is TGTGCCAGCAGCTGGACAGGGGGCACGGGCACTGAAGCTTTCTTT. Amino acid sequence: CASSWTGGTGTEAFF.

V is TRBV18 and J is TRBJ1-3, with D unresolved. The germline V gene has CDR1 KGHSH and CDR2 LQKENI. This CDR3 has 14 amino acids. Trimming removed 0 bases from V and 4 bases from J, with 7 bases in between. The CDR3 DNA reads TGTGCCAGCTCACCACCGGCGGGAGGAAACACCATATATTTT. Protein product: CASSPPAGGNTIYF.

The chain is built from TRBV27 and TRBJ2-7; 13 bases fit TRBD2. J gave up 2 bases and V 6 bases, and 10 bases lay outside the gene matches. The CDR3 has 17 amino acids. Germline assignment: CDR1 MNHEY and CDR2 SMNVEV (reference sequence). CDR3 DNA sequence: TGTGCCAGCAGCCTTTTCGGTGGGACTAGCGGGACCTACGAGCAGTACTTC. Translation: CASSLFGGTSGTYEQYF.

The chain employs TRBV7-2 and TRBJ2-7; weak D call: TRBD1 (5 bases). The germline V gene has CDR1 SGHTA and CDR2 FQGNSA. The CDR3 length is 14 residues. V lost 1 base and J 0 bases, leaving 7 bases between the germline ends. DNA for the CDR3: TGTGCCAGCAGCTTAGAGACAGTCTCCTACGAGCAGTACTTC. Protein product: CASSLETVSYEQYF.

The chain combines TRBV7-9 with TRBJ1-2, with a weak D call TRBD1 (6 bases). Deletions cut 5 bases from V and 6 bases from J, with 19 bases between. The germline V gene has CDR1 SEHNR and CDR2 FQNEAQ (reference sequence). This CDR3 is 15 amino acids long. CDR3 sequence (DNA): TGTGCCAGCAGCCCCTCGGGGGGGCGCGGGGATGGCTACACCTTC. Translating gives CASSPSGGRGDGYTF.

This clone was recorded once. This chain's CDR3 is CASSFAAVAGDGELFF. Written as DNA, the CDR3 is TGTGCCAGCAGCTTCGCTGCGGTTGCGGGGGACGGGGAGCTGTTTTTT. This rearrangement joins TRBV7-2 to TRBJ2-2; TRBD2 matches at 7 bases. Germline-derived CDR1 and CDR2 are SGHTA and FQGNSA. The CDR3 covers 16 residues. Trimming at V came to 3 bases and at J to 7 bases, leaving 11 bases not matched to a gene.

Comments on this clone: Other DNA sequences in the sample encode the same CDR3. This sequence joins TRBV5-1 and TRBJ1-1; no reliable D call. This CDR3 comprises 14 residues. The germline V gene has CDR1 SGHRS and CDR2 YFSETQ. V was trimmed by 0 bases and J by 1 base, leaving 7 bases between them. The CDR3 region is CASSLGTANTEAFF. As DNA, the CDR3 is TGCGCCAGCAGCTTGGGAACAGCGAACACTGAAGCTTTCTTT.

The chain couples TRBV5-8 to TRBJ1-5; D is perhaps TRBD1 (5 bases). Deletions cut 3 bases from V and 2 bases from J, with 12 bases between. The CDR3 has 15 amino acids. Germline lookup yields CDR1 SGHTS and CDR2 YDEGEE. The CDR3, as DNA: TGTGCCAGCAGCTACGACGACAGCGGCAATCAGCCCCAGCATTTT. Encoded protein: CASSYDDSGNQPQHF.

This chain joins TRBV5-6 and TRBJ1-3; D ambiguous. The CDR3 has 16 amino acids. The germline V gene encodes CDR1 SGHDT and CDR2 YYEEEE. With 0 bases removed from V and 2 bases from J, the gap between germline ends came to 12 bases. CDR3 sequence (DNA): TGTGCCAGCAGCTTGGCGGTGGGTTTAGCTGGAAACACCATATATTTT. This gives the protein CASSLAVGLAGNTIYF.

The sample holds a few counts of this clone. The chain joins TRBV11-2 to TRBJ2-5, with TRBD2 matching 15 bases. CDR1 and CDR2 from the germline V gene are SGHAT and FQNNGV. This CDR3 spans 16 amino acids. V lost 5 bases, J lost 2 bases, and 3 bases stayed unmatched. The CDR3 loop is CASSPGLAGGQETQYF. CDR3 nucleotides: TGTGCCAGCAGCCCAGGACTAGCGGGGGGGCAAGAGACCCAGTACTTC.

This clone was detected a few times. This rearrangement joins TRBV15 to TRBJ2-5; TRBD2 matches 7 bases. The CDR3 is made up of 14 amino acids. Germline CDR1 is LNHNV and CDR2 is YYDKDF (reference sequence). The ends lost 5 bases at V and 2 bases at J; junction bases unmatched: 5. The CDR3 reads CATSVGGVQETQYF. DNA of the CDR3: TGTGCCACCAGCGTGGGGGGGGTGCAAGAGACCCAGTACTTC.

The chain uses TRBV6-5 and TRBJ1-1, with 8 positions matching TRBD1. Germline V gives CDR1 MNHEY, CDR2 SVGAGI. The CDR3 runs to 15 residues. The junction had 12 bases not matched to a gene; V was cut back by 6 bases and J by 6 bases. This chain's CDR3 is CASSQYRQGRAEAFF. The CDR3 region has the DNA TGTGCCAGCAGCCAATATCGACAGGGGAGGGCTGAAGCTTTCTTT.

The V gene is TRBV7-9, the J gene TRBJ2-1; no firm D call. The CDR3 spans 14 residues. V dropped 5 bases and J dropped 9 bases, with 17 bases sitting between them. CDR1 SEHNR and CDR2 FQNEAQ come from the germline V gene (reference sequence). In nucleotides, the CDR3 is TGTGCCAGCAGCACCCTCGAACCCATGCCTGAGCAGTTCTTC. Amino acids: CASSTLEPMPEQFF.

The chain recombines TRBV2 with TRBJ2-6, with 7 nucleotides matching TRBD1. This CDR3 has 15 residues. Unmatched junction bases numbered 3, after V lost 7 bases and J lost 0 bases. From germline, CDR1 is SNHLY and CDR2 FYNNEI. The CDR3 DNA reads TGTGCCAGCACCACAGGGGACTCTGGGGCCAACGTCCTGACTTTC. This codes for CASTTGDSGANVLTF.

The CDR3 DNA follows: TGCAGCGTTGTAATAGGGGAAGCTTTCTTT. The encoded protein is CSVVIGEAFF. The chain employs TRBV29-1 and TRBJ1-1, with no clear D. The V end was cut by 4 bases, the J end by 8 bases, with 8 bases between. CDR1 and CDR2 (germline): SQVTM, ANQGSEA. The CDR3 length is 10 residues.

The chain combines TRBV28 with TRBJ2-2; D is uncertain. V lost 6 bases to trimming and J lost 5 bases, with 4 bases between them. Germline CDR1 is MDHEN and CDR2 is SYDVKM. The CDR3 has 11 amino acids. The CDR3 DNA is TGTGCCAGCAGGCGAACCGGGGAGCTGTTTTTT. This gives the protein CASRRTGELFF.

V usage is TRBV10-3 and J usage is TRBJ2-6, with D perhaps TRBD1 (5 bases). With 1 base removed from V and 3 bases from J, the gap between germline ends came to 16 bases. Germline lookup yields CDR1 ENHRY and CDR2 SYGVKD. The length of the CDR3 is 18 residues. This chain's CDR3 is CAISELRQGTIGANVLTF. For the CDR3, the DNA is TGTGCCATCAGTGAGTTACGCCAGGGTACCATTGGGGCCAACGTCCTGACTTTC.

This clone was detected once. This sequence joins TRBV7-9 and TRBJ2-3; 15 bases are shared with TRBD2. After removal of 3 bases from V and 6 bases from J, the junction contained 1 base not matched to a gene. This CDR3 has 15 residues. The germline V gene encodes CDR1 SEHNR and CDR2 FQNEAQ (reference sequence). The CDR3 bases are TGTGCCAGCAGCTTCGGGACTAGCGGGGGGGATACGCAGTATTTT. Protein product: CASSFGTSGGDTQYF.